A single sample gave rise to the 3 T cell receptor beta chains below, sequenced in a study of T cells in localized non-small cell lung cancer. Data came from immunoSEQ multiplex PCR; TCRdb stores just in-frame clones and leaves some out. The sample has some 50,000 clones, around 87% seen once. This sample comprised PBMCs, obtained before any cancer treatment. These receptors came from a female donor with stage II lung adenocarcinoma.

V gene TRBV6-5 combines with J gene TRBJ2-1; D gene ambiguous. V shed 0 bases and J shed 8 bases, with 8 bases lying between them. The V gene's germline CDR1 is MNHEY and CDR2 SVGAGI. CDR3 size: 13 residues. CDR3: CASSYSGGYEQFF. CDR3 DNA sequence: TGTGCCAGCAGTTACTCAGGTGGCTATGAGCAGTTCTTC.

The chain is built from TRBV5-6 and TRBJ2-7, with TRBD1 matching over 9 bases. Germline CDR1 is SGHDT and CDR2 is YYEEEE. The trim removed 0 bases at V and 0 bases at J, leaving 4 bases unmatched. The CDR3 spans 16 residues. The DNA of the CDR3 is TGTGCCAGCAGCTTGGTGCCGACAGGGGGCTCCTACGAGCAGTACTTC. Protein sequence: CASSLVPTGGSYEQYF.

The J gene is TRBJ1-2, the V gene TRBV15; 8 nucleotides match TRBD1. V lost 1 base, J lost 2 bases, and 6 bases stayed unmatched. This CDR3 contains 16 residues. The germline gives CDR1 LNHNV, CDR2 YYDKDF (reference sequence). For the CDR3, the DNA is TGTGCCACCAGCAGAGGGGGGACAGGCGGCAACTATGGCTACACCTTC. Translation: CATSRGGTGGNYGYTF.